A selection of T cell receptor beta chains follows, all from one sample in a study of blood T cells in healthy people across ages. TCRdb re-derived calls from the 5' RACE reads in MiXCR, one entry per CDR3 protein. The sample gives around 1,000,000 distinct CDR3 sequences, under 30% of which show up once; 0.65% to 0.95% is in the top ten. These data are also associated with another study on T cells of mothers and their children.

The specimen sequenced was blood. These TCRs come from a girl aged 2-15 years in good health. The CDR3 runs from the conserved cysteine through the conserved F or W. Each record gives: V gene, J gene, D gene, clone size, CDR3 DNA, CDR3 protein. D genes are given only for firm matches. Size values are once, few and many counts, or a class for expanded clones, and some rows have none.

TRBV3-1	TRBJ1-4	-	-	TGTGCCAGCAGTGGCTATGGGAACGATGAAAAACTGTTTTTT	CASSGYGNDEKLFF
TRBV20-1	TRBJ2-7	TRBD2	-	TGCAGTGCTAGAGGAAGCGGGGCCTACGAGCAGTACTTC	CSARGSGAYEQYF
TRBV29-1	TRBJ2-7	TRBD2	few	TGCAGCGTTGGGACTAGCGGGTCCTACGGGCAGTACTTC	CSVGTSGSYGQYF
TRBV4-1	TRBJ2-3	-	-	TGCGCCAGCAGCCGTGCTCCGGGACGTACTACCTCAGATACGCAGTATTTT	CASSRAPGRTTSDTQYF
TRBV29-1	TRBJ1-1	TRBD1	-	TGCAGCGTTGATTCCCCGGGACAGGGCCTTACTGAAGCTTTCTTT	CSVDSPGQGLTEAFF
TRBV27	TRBJ1-1	-	-	TGTGCCAGCAGCAAGTTTATAGGGGGTTCCGGCACTGAAGCTTTCTTT	CASSKFIGGSGTEAFF
TRBV5-1	TRBJ2-7	-	-	TGCGCCAGCAGACGCCGGAGGTCAGACTACGAGCAGTACTTC	CASRRRRSDYEQYF
TRBV11-2	TRBJ2-7	-	few	TGTGCCAGCAGCTTCGCCCTCGAGCAGTACTTC	CASSFALEQYF
TRBV7-3	TRBJ2-1	TRBD1	-	TGTGCCAGCAGCTTAATCCGGGACAGCTACAATGAGCAGTTCTTC	CASSLIRDSYNEQFF
TRBV7-2	TRBJ2-3	-	few	TGTGCCAGCAGCCCTAGAGTGTTCACCCCCGACGATACGCAGTATTTT	CASSPRVFTPDDTQYF
TRBV9	TRBJ1-5	-	many	TGTGCCAGCAGCGTAGGGACCAATCAGCCCCAGCATTTT	CASSVGTNQPQHF
TRBV10-3	TRBJ2-7	-	many	TGTGCCATCTCAACTAGCTCCTACGAGCAGTACTTC	CAISTSSYEQYF
TRBV6-4	TRBJ1-5	TRBD1	few	TGTGCCAGCGGACAGGGTCCCCCTCATCAGCCCCAGCATTTT	CASGQGPPHQPQHF
TRBV28	TRBJ2-7	-	-	TGTGCCAGCAGTTTAGGGTCGTCACTAAACGAGCAGTACTTC	CASSLGSSLNEQYF
TRBV14	TRBJ2-5	-	few	TGTGCCAGCAGCCAGCTTGCAGCTAGCGCCCTACGGGAGACCCAGTACTTC	CASSQLAASALRETQYF
TRBV3-1	TRBJ1-1	-	-	TGTGCCAGCAGGCCATCTCTTACCCGAGGGAACACTGAAGCTTTCTTT	CASRPSLTRGNTEAFF
TRBV29-1	TRBJ1-1	-	-	TGCAGCGTTGTGGCGGAGAGGACTGAAGCTTTCTTT	CSVVAERTEAFF
TRBV6-2/TRBV6-3	TRBJ2-5	-	few	TGTGCCAGCAGGCGGGACGGAACCATGGGGGAGCAGTACTTC	CASRRDGTMGEQYF
TRBV6-2/TRBV6-3	TRBJ2-5	TRBD2	-	TGTGCCATCGGGAGGGGGATAGTAGAGACCCAGTACTTC	CAIGRGIVETQYF
TRBV20-1	TRBJ2-3	-	-	TGCAGTGCTAGAGACAACCGGGCTCCTTACACAGCAGATACGCAGTATTTT	CSARDNRAPYTADTQYF
TRBV6-5	TRBJ2-4	TRBD1	-	TGTGCCAGCAGTTACACCCATCAGGGGGCAAACATTCAGTACTTC	CASSYTHQGANIQYF
TRBV7-9	TRBJ2-2	TRBD2	once	TGTGCCAGCAGCTCCTTGGCGGGAGGTGGGTTCGGGGAGCTGTTTTTT	CASSSLAGGGFGELFF
TRBV27	TRBJ2-7	-	-	TGTGCCAGCAGTTTAGTTCAGGCGCCCTACGAGCAGTACTTC	CASSLVQAPYEQYF
TRBV13	TRBJ2-1	TRBD2	-	TGTGCCAGCCGACAGATAGCGGGAGGTACCCAAATGAGCGAGTGGGAAGAGCAGTTCTTC	CASRQIAGGTQMSEWEEQFF
TRBV12-3/TRBV12-4	TRBJ2-6	-	-	TGTACCAGCAGTTCCTCCCCCTCTGGGGCCAACGTCCTGACTTTC	CTSSSSPSGANVLTF
TRBV28	TRBJ1-3	TRBD1	-	TGTGCCAGCAGCTCCTTTAGAGGGGGCGCACCTGGAAACACCATATATTTT	CASSSFRGGAPGNTIYF